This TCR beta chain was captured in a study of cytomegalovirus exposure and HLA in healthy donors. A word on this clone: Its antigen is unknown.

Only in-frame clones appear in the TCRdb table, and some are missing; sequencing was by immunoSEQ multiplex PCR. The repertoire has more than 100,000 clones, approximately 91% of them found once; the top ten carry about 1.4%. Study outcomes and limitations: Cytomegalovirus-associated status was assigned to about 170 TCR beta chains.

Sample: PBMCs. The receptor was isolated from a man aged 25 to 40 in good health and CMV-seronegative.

The CDR3 protein is CASSTTSGSPGETQYF. CDR3 sequence (DNA): TGCGCCAGCAGCACAACTAGCGGGAGCCCGGGGGAGACCCAGTACTTC. The rearrangement uses TRBV5-1 and TRBJ2-5, with 11 nucleotides matching TRBD2. CDR1 and CDR2 from the germline V gene are SGHRS and YFSETQ. The CDR3 contains 16 residues. Unmatched junction bases numbered 10, after V lost 4 bases and J lost 5 bases.